Shown below are 2 T cell receptor beta chains from a single sample sequenced in a study of cytomegalovirus exposure and HLA in healthy donors. In the PCR, 60 Vbeta and 13 Jbeta primers were used. Using immunoSEQ multiplex PCR, the repertoire was profiled, and TCRdb retains in-frame clones only, with some absent. In all, the sample yields fewer than 150,000 clones. Sequencing was carried out using PBMCs. These receptors were taken from a woman in her sixties in good health and CMV-seronegative.

The V and J genes are TRBV9 and TRBJ2-4; 9 nucleotides align to TRBD1. Germline CDR1 SGDLS, CDR2 YYNGEE. The CDR3 is 15 residues long. Losses at the gene ends were 4 bases for V and 3 bases for J; bases not matched to a gene: 5. The CDR3 coding sequence is TGTGCCAGCAGCCCCCAGACAGGGGGCAAAAACATTCAGTACTTC. Translating it yields CASSPQTGGKNIQYF.

The genes are TRBV5-4 and TRBJ1-1, with a tentative D call TRBD1 (5 bases). The CDR3 has 17 residues. Germline V gives CDR1 SGHNT, CDR2 YYREEE (reference sequence). V was cut by 6 bases and J by 4 bases, with 25 bases left in between. The CDR3: CASTTSGGERGFTEAFF. DNA for the CDR3: TGTGCCAGCACCACCTCTGGGGGGGAGAGAGGGTTCACTGAAGCTTTCTTT.